The 31 T cell receptor beta chains below all came from one sample that was sequenced in a study of human versus mouse CDR3 diversity and MHC coevolution. Clones were read by immunoSEQ multiplex PCR, and TCRdb kept only the in-frame ones, dropping some. The sample has about 83,000 clones, 80% to 95% seen once. Sequenced sample: naive CD4+ T cells from blood. Subset described: CD45RO-negative CD62L-positive naive CD4 T cells. The receptors come from a person aged 30 to 69 in good health.

The chain links TRBV5-4 to TRBJ2-7, with 8 bases fitting TRBD1. The CDR3 extends over 14 amino acids. Per germline, CDR1 SGHNT and CDR2 YYREEE (reference sequence). V lost 2 bases and J lost 2; bases outside the gene matches: 3. CDR3 protein: CASSLSGGPYEQYF. Written as DNA, the CDR3 is TGTGCCAGCAGCTTATCAGGGGGCCCCTACGAGCAGTACTTC.

The chain has TRBV9 and TRBJ1-1, with 9 bases matching TRBD1. This CDR3 is 15 amino acids long. The germline V gene encodes CDR1 SGDLS and CDR2 YYNGEE. After removal of 0 bases from V and 6 bases from J, the junction contained 6 bases not matched to a gene. CDR3: CASSVVQGAAAEAFF. CDR3 bases: TGTGCCAGCAGCGTAGTACAGGGGGCGGCGGCTGAAGCTTTCTTT.

This chain connects TRBV7-6 to TRBJ1-2, with 7 bases lining up with TRBD1. Trimming at V came to 4 bases and at J to 8 bases, leaving 7 bases not matched to a gene. The CDR3 loop spans 13 amino acids. Germline V gene lookup returns CDR1 SGHVS and CDR2 FNYEAQ. The CDR3 protein is CASSSQGTDGYTF. CDR3 sequence (DNA): TGTGCCAGCAGCTCCCAGGGGACAGACGGCTACACCTTC. Supplemented by reference TRBV7-6 and TRBJ1-2, the full variable domain reads GAGVSQSPRYKVTKRGQDVALRCDPISGHVSLYWYRQALGQGPEFLTYFNYEAQQDKSGLPNDRFSAERPEGSISTLTIQRTEQRDSAMYRCASSSQGTDGYTFGSGTRLTVV.

The gene calls are TRBV27 and TRBJ2-7; D might be TRBD2 (6 bases). The V end was cut by 5 bases, the J end by 2 bases, with 13 bases between. This CDR3 spans 14 amino acids. Germline V gives CDR1 MNHEY, CDR2 SMNVEV (reference sequence). CDR3 sequence: CASSLGGSPYEQYF. DNA for the CDR3: TGTGCCAGCAGTCTCGGAGGGAGCCCCTACGAGCAGTACTTC.

Notes on this clone: In this CDR3 the conserved last residue, phenylalanine or tryptophan, is missing, so a read error is likely. The CDR3 sequence is CASSPATNYGYTL. DNA of the CDR3: TGTGCCAGCTCACCAGCAACTAACTATGGCTACACCCTC. The chain has TRBV18 and TRBJ1-2; no clear D gene. The CDR3 consists of 13 residues. From germline, CDR1 is KGHSH and CDR2 LQKENI. The V gene lost 2 bases and the J gene lost 0 bases, with 4 bases spanning the gap.

The gene calls are TRBV6-1 and TRBJ2-1; the D gene is possibly TRBD2 (6 bases). The germline gives CDR1 MNHNS, CDR2 SASEGT. The CDR3 totals 15 residues. V lost 5 bases, J lost 4 bases, and 15 bases lay in between. This CDR3 is CASSITGGSYNEQFF. CDR3 in DNA: TGTGCCAGCAGTATCACCGGGGGATCTTACAATGAGCAGTTCTTC.

The rearrangement links TRBV18 to TRBJ2-3; 9 nucleotides agree with TRBD2. With V trimmed by 3 bases and J by 1 base, 5 bases remained unmatched. Germline lookup yields CDR1 KGHSH and CDR2 LQKENI. The CDR3 runs 16 residues. The DNA of the CDR3 is TGTGCCAGCTCACCGTTCCCTAGCGGGGGCACAGATACGCAGTATTTT. This codes for CASSPFPSGGTDTQYF.

V usage is TRBV6-5 and J usage is TRBJ2-7, with 7 bases that match TRBD1. V lost 3 bases to trimming and J lost 3 bases; unmatched junction nucleotides: 5. The CDR3 totals 14 residues. CDR1 is MNHEY and CDR2 is SVGAGI in the germline V gene. The CDR3 DNA follows: TGTGCCAGCAGTTATTCGGGACAGCACTACGAGCAGTACTTC. Residues: CASSYSGQHYEQYF.

V gene TRBV6-5 combines with J gene TRBJ2-7; 8 bases are shared with TRBD1. Germline V gene sequence: CDR1 MNHEY, CDR2 SVGAGI. V gave up 2 bases and J gave up 0 bases; unmatched junction bases: 3. The length of the CDR3 is 15 residues. The CDR3 DNA reads as TGTGCCAGCAGTTACGACAGGGGTCCCTCCTACGAGCAGTACTTC. It translates to CASSYDRGPSYEQYF.

The rearrangement joins TRBV7-9 to TRBJ1-4; no clear D gene. CDR3 length: 15 residues. Trimming stripped 5 bases from V and 0 bases from J, with 10 bases between. Looked up from germline, CDR1 is SEHNR and CDR2 is FQNEAQ (reference sequence). The CDR3 loop reads CASSNGQATNEKLFF. The CDR3 region has the DNA TGTGCCAGCAGCAACGGTCAGGCAACTAATGAAAAACTGTTTTTT. Using reference TRBV7-9 and TRBJ1-4 for the parts outside the CDR3, the full variable domain is DTGVSQNPRHKITKRGQNVTFRCDPISEHNRLYWYRQTLGQGPEFLTYFQNEAQLEKSRLLSDRFSAERPKGSFSTLEIQRTEQGDSAMYLCASSNGQATNEKLFFGSGTQLSVL.

The genes are TRBV19 and TRBJ1-2; TRBD1 matches at 7 bases. Trimming took 5 bases from V and 5 from J; bases not matched to a gene: 14. The germline gives CDR1 LNHDA, CDR2 SQIVND (reference sequence). The CDR3 runs to 16 residues. The CDR3, as DNA: TGTGCCAGTAGTCGAAAGGTCGGGACAGCCGAATATGGCTACACCTTC. It encodes CASSRKVGTAEYGYTF.

The V gene is TRBV2, the J gene TRBJ2-3, with 13 bases aligning to TRBD2. The junction had 17 bases not matched to a gene; V was cut back by 10 bases and J by 13 bases. The CDR3 spans 15 residues. CDR1 and CDR2 from the germline V gene are SNHLY and FYNNEI. The DNA of the CDR3 is TGTGCCATCAGGAGGCGGCTAGGGACTAGCGGGGAGGAGTATTTT. Amino acids: CAIRRRLGTSGEEYF. Full variable domain (missing parts from reference TRBV2 and TRBJ2-3): EPEVTQTPSHQVTQMGQEVILRCVPISNHLYFYWYRQILGQKVEFLVSFYNNEISEKSEIFDDQFSVERPDGSNFTLKIRSTKLEDSAMYFCAIRRRLGTSGEEYFGPGTRLTVL.

The chain links TRBV7-9 to TRBJ2-7; TRBD2 might be the D (7 bases). The CDR3 covers 16 residues. Trimming stripped 0 bases from V and 2 bases from J, with 14 bases between. Germline values: CDR1 SEHNR, CDR2 FQNEAQ (reference sequence). The CDR3 bases are TGTGCCAGCAGCTTAGCGATCGGAGGGGGGGCCTACGAGCAGTACTTC. Its translation is CASSLAIGGGAYEQYF. Full variable domain (rest looked up from reference TRBV7-9 and TRBJ2-7): DTGVSQNPRHKITKRGQNVTFRCDPISEHNRLYWYRQTLGQGPEFLTYFQNEAQLEKSRLLSDRFSAERPKGSFSTLEIQRTEQGDSAMYLCASSLAIGGGAYEQYFGPGTRLTVT.

The chain carries TRBV2 and TRBJ2-7; D not certain. Germline-derived CDR1 and CDR2 are SNHLY and FYNNEI. CDR3 length: 12 residues. The germline V and J ends were trimmed by 7 bases and 6 bases, with 13 bases remaining between them. For the CDR3, the DNA is TGTGCCAGCATTATGGCCTTGGCCGAGCAGTACTTC. Protein sequence: CASIMALAEQYF.

This chain connects TRBV5-5 to TRBJ2-2; TRBD1 aligns across 10 bases. Germline V gives CDR1 SGHKS, CDR2 YYEKEE (reference sequence). Losses at the gene ends were 1 base for V and 7 bases for J; bases not matched to a gene: 4. CDR3 length: 15 residues. DNA for the CDR3: TGTGCCAGCAGCTTGAGGACAGGGGGAGGCGGGGAGCTGTTTTTT. Amino acid sequence: CASSLRTGGGGELFF. Variable domain in full (rest from reference TRBV5-5 and TRBJ2-2): DAGVTQSPTHLIKTRGQQVTLRCSPISGHKSVSWYQQVLGQGPQFIFQYYEKEERGRGNFPDRFSARQFPNYSSELNVNALLLGDSALYLCASSLRTGGGGELFFGEGSRLTVL.

This clone was seen once. The chain couples TRBV28 to TRBJ1-1; D gene uncertain. The germline gives CDR1 MDHEN, CDR2 SYDVKM. V was trimmed by 2 bases and J by 1 base, leaving 5 bases between them. The CDR3 contains 13 residues. CDR3 nucleotide sequence: TGTGCCAGCAGTTTACCAGGGAACACTGAAGCTTTCTTT. Translation gives CASSLPGNTEAFF.

V is TRBV30 and J is TRBJ1-1; D is unclear. The CDR3 has 11 residues. Trimming stripped 2 bases from V and 6 bases from J, with 7 bases between. In germline, CDR1 is GTSNPN, CDR2 SVGIG (reference sequence). The DNA for the CDR3 is TGTGCCTGGAGTCTAGAAGCTGAAGCTTTCTTT. It translates to CAWSLEAEAFF.

CDR3 in DNA: TGTGCCAGCAGCTTAGCGGTGGGTTTGGAGCAGTACTTC. Translating gives CASSLAVGLEQYF. The chain employs TRBV7-6 and TRBJ2-5; D ambiguous. Trimming stripped 0 bases from V and 11 bases from J, with 13 bases between. The CDR3 has 13 amino acids. Germline V lookup: CDR1 SGHVS, CDR2 FNYEAQ.

This chain joins TRBV28 and TRBJ1-1, with D possibly TRBD1 on 6 matching bases. V lost 10 bases and J lost 10, with 22 bases in between. CDR3 length equals 13 residues. Germline CDR1 is MDHEN and CDR2 is SYDVKM. CDR3 amino acids: CAIQQGRGAGAFF. CDR3 bases: TGTGCCATCCAACAGGGCCGGGGGGCGGGAGCTTTCTTT.

The V and J genes are TRBV5-6 and TRBJ2-7; 11 bases line up with TRBD2. Per the germline V gene, CDR1 is SGHDT and CDR2 is YYEEEE. CDR3 length equals 14 residues. V lost 0 bases to trimming and J lost 6 bases; unmatched junction nucleotides: 2. For the CDR3, the DNA is TGTGCCAGCAGCTTGGGACTAGCGGGACGCGAGCAGTACTTC. It specifies CASSLGLAGREQYF.

This chain connects TRBV28 to TRBJ2-3; D not certain. V lost 2 bases and J lost 5, with 5 bases in between. CDR1 and CDR2 from the germline V gene are MDHEN and SYDVKM. CDR3 length equals 12 residues. In DNA form, the CDR3 reads TGTGCCAGCAGTTTACTCCGAGATACGCAGTATTTT. It codes for CASSLLRDTQYF.

The chain uses TRBV19 and TRBJ1-1; no firm D call. Trimming shortened V by 10 bases and J by 2 bases, and 17 bases separated the two germline ends. The CDR3 runs 14 residues. Germline loops: CDR1 LNHDA, CDR2 SQIVND (reference sequence). CDR3 loop: CATSKTSANTEAFF. Written as DNA, the CDR3 is TGTGCCACGAGTAAGACCAGCGCAAACACTGAAGCTTTCTTT.

V and J are TRBV27 and TRBJ2-5; TRBD2 matches 11 bases. Germline values: CDR1 MNHEY, CDR2 SMNVEV (reference sequence). V was pared by 1 base and J by 4 bases, with 5 bases of the junction left unmatched. This CDR3 region has 16 residues. Here the CDR3 reads CASSLFPSGGSETQYF. In nucleotides, the CDR3 is TGTGCCAGCAGTTTATTTCCTAGCGGGGGGTCAGAGACCCAGTACTTC.

The V call is TRBV29-1, the J call TRBJ1-1, with unresolved D. In germline, CDR1 is SQVTM, CDR2 ANQGSEA. The CDR3 covers 13 residues. V lost 5 bases and J lost 0, with 10 bases in between. CDR3: CSVHQKLNTEAFF. CDR3 coding DNA: TGCAGCGTTCATCAGAAACTGAACACTGAAGCTTTCTTT.

The chain links TRBV6-5 to TRBJ1-2, with D maybe TRBD1 (5 bases). The germline gives CDR1 MNHEY, CDR2 SVGAGI. The CDR3 extends over 13 amino acids. Between the trimmed V and J ends, which lost 4 bases and 5 bases, there was a span of 11 bases. CDR3 DNA sequence: TGTGCCAGCAGTTTCAGGGCTCAGTATGGCTACACCTTC. Protein product: CASSFRAQYGYTF.

The chain joins TRBV28 to TRBJ2-3; maybe TRBD2 (5 bases). The germline gives CDR1 MDHEN, CDR2 SYDVKM. The ends were cut back, 8 bases at V and 3 bases at J, with 21 bases in the middle. This CDR3 has 16 amino acids. The CDR3 is CASLNLRTLLTDTQYF. The CDR3 nucleotides read TGTGCCAGCCTTAACCTGCGGACTCTACTGACAGATACGCAGTATTTT.

This sequence joins TRBV5-5 and TRBJ1-5; D is possibly TRBD1 (6 bases). Trimming removed 4 bases from V and 4 bases from J, with 12 bases in between. CDR1 and CDR2 (germline): SGHKS, YYEKEE (reference sequence). CDR3 size: 14 residues. The CDR3 region is CASSVGTPNQPQHF. The CDR3 region has the DNA TGTGCCAGCAGCGTGGGGACACCAAATCAGCCCCAGCATTTT.

For the CDR3, the DNA is TGTGCCTGGAGAGAGATGCATAGCAATCAGCCCCAGCATTTT. Protein: CAWREMHSNQPQHF. The chain is built from TRBV30 and TRBJ1-5; D is uncertain. Between the trimmed V and J ends, which lost 3 bases and 0 bases, there was a span of 9 bases. Germline CDR1 GTSNPN, CDR2 SVGIG (reference sequence). This CDR3 has 14 amino acids.

The chain carries TRBV29-1 and TRBJ2-3; 9 nucleotides line up with TRBD2. Germline lookup yields CDR1 SQVTM and CDR2 ANQGSEA. CDR3 length: 13 residues. The junction had 6 bases not matched to a gene; V was cut back by 4 bases and J by 7 bases. The CDR3 sequence: CSVGAGGPNTQYF. The DNA for the CDR3 is TGCAGCGTTGGGGCGGGGGGGCCAAATACGCAGTATTTT.

The chain combines TRBV2 with TRBJ2-1; D gene unclear. Trimming left V 8 bases short and J 4 bases short, with 12 bases between. The length of the CDR3 is 13 residues. Germline assignment: CDR1 SNHLY and CDR2 FYNNEI. The DNA of the CDR3 is TGTGCCAGCCTCAATCGGTATTACAATGAGCAGTTCTTC. This encodes CASLNRYYNEQFF.

The rearrangement uses TRBV6-1 and TRBJ1-1; D gene ambiguous. Between the trimmed V and J ends, which lost 5 bases and 4 bases, there was a span of 5 bases. This CDR3 has 11 amino acids. CDR1 is MNHNS and CDR2 is SASEGT in the germline V gene. The CDR3 nucleotides are TGTGCCAGCAGTTACGGCACTGAAGCTTTCTTT. This encodes CASSYGTEAFF.